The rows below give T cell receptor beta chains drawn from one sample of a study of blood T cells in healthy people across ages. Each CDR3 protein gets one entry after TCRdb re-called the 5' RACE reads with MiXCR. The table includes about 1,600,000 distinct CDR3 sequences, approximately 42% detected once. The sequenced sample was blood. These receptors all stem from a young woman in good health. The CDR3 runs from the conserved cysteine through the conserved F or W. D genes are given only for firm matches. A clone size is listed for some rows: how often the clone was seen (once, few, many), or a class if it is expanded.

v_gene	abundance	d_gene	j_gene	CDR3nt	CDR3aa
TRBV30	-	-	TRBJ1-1	TGTGCCTGGAGTGTAGCGAAGGGGACTGAAGCTTTCTTT	CAWSVAKGTEAFF
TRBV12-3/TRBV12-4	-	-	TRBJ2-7	TGTGCCTCAAACAGGGATCTCTACAATGAGCAGTACTTC	CASNRDLYNEQYF
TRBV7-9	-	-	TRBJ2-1	TGTGCCAGCAGCTTTAGAACTCGGCGCGAAAGGAGCTCCTACAATGAGCAGTTCTTC	CASSFRTRRERSSYNEQFF
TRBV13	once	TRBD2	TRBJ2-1	TGTGCCAGCAGCTTAAAGGGACTAGCAACCCCCTACAATGAGCAGTTCTTC	CASSLKGLATPYNEQFF
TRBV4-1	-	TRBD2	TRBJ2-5	TGCGCCAGCAGCCCTCACACTAGCGTCGAAGAGACCCAGTACTTC	CASSPHTSVEETQYF
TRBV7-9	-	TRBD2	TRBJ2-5	TGTGCCAGCAGCCGTCGCGGGACTAGCGGCCAAGAGACCCAGTACTTC	CASSRRGTSGQETQYF
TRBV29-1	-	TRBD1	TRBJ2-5	TGCAGCGGGGGACAGGGCTTAGGAGAGACCCAGTACTTC	CSGGQGLGETQYF
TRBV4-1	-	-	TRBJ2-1	TGCGCCAGCAGCCAAGTTCGGGCAACCACAAATGAGCAGTTCTTC	CASSQVRATTNEQFF
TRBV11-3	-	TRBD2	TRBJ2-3	TGTGCCAGCAGCATCACGATCGAACTTGCGGGGGGAAATCACACAGATACGCAGTATTTT	CASSITIELAGGNHTDTQYF
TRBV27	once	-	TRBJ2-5	TGTGCCAGCAGCAATACGGGAAGAACAAAAATTCAGTACTTC	CASSNTGRTKIQYF
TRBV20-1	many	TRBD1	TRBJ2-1	TGCAGTGCTATAATATACCGGGACAGAAGCCCTTACAATGAGCAGTTCTTC	CSAIIYRDRSPYNEQFF
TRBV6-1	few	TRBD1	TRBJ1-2	TGTGCCAGCAGTCTCGCTGGGCTTGGACAGGGCCCTTATGGCTACACCTTC	CASSLAGLGQGPYGYTF
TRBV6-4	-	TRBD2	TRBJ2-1	TGTGCCAGTGCCCGGGACTACCTTGGGGAGCAGTTCTTC	CASARDYLGEQFF
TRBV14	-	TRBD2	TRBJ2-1	TGTGCCAGCAGCTGGGGTAGCGGGGGGCTCTCCTACAATGAGCAGTTCTTC	CASSWGSGGLSYNEQFF
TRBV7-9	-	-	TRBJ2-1	TGTGCCAGCAGCACCTCCCGAGGTGAGCAGTTCTTC	CASSTSRGEQFF
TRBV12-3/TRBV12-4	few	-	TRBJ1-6	TGTGCCAGCATACGCTCTCTCGGATCCTATAATTCACCCCTCCACTTT	CASIRSLGSYNSPLHF
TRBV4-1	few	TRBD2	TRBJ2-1	TGCGCCAGCAGCCAAAAGCGGGAGAGCTCCTACAATGAGCAGTTCTTC	CASSQKRESSYNEQFF
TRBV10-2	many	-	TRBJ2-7	TGCGCCAGCAGTGAGGAGGGAGGTTCCACCTACGAGCAGTACTTC	CASSEEGGSTYEQYF
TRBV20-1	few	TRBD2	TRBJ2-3	TGCAGTGCTAGACAACCCCCGGGGGGGCCCACAGATACGCAGTATTTT	CSARQPPGGPTDTQYF
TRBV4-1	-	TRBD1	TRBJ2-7	TGCGCCAACAGCCAAGATTTGGGACAGGACTCCTACGAGCAGTACTTC	CANSQDLGQDSYEQYF
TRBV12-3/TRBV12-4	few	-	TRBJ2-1	TGTGCCAGCACCCAGGGGCGGGAGTACAATGAGCAGTTCTTC	CASTQGREYNEQFF
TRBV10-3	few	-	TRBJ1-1	TGTGCCATCAGTGAAGTAGCGGGCACTGAAGCTTTCTTT	CAISEVAGTEAFF
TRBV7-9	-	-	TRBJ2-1	TGTGCCAGCGGCCAGGGGGGCTCCTACAATGAGCAGTTCTTC	CASGQGGSYNEQFF
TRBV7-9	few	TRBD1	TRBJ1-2	TGTGCCAGCCAAGGACAGGGTTATGGCTACACCTTC	CASQGQGYGYTF
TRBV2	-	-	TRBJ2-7	TGTGCCAGCAAGCTCGAGAGCTCCTACAATGAGCAGTACTTC	CASKLESSYNEQYF
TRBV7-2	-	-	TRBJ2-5	TGTGCCAGCAGCTCCCAGGGTCCGGGACTGAGTGGGCAGTACTTC	CASSSQGPGLSGQYF
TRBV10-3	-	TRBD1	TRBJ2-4	TGTGCCATCAGTGAGTCGACGGGACAGGGAAAAAACATTCAGTACTTC	CAISESTGQGKNIQYF
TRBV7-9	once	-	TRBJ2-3	TGTGCCAGCAGCTCACTTATTAACCGGGACGTAACGCAGTATTTT	CASSSLINRDVTQYF
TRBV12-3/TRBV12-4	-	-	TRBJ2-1	TGTGCCAGCAGTGTCAGGGTGGATGAGCAGTTCTTC	CASSVRVDEQFF
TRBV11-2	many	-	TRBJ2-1	TGTGCCAGCAGTCCGGGACTCGGCTCCTACAATGAGCAGTTCTTC	CASSPGLGSYNEQFF
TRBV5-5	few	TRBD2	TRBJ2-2	TGTGCCAGCAGCTTTCGGCAGACTAGCGGTCCGAAGGAGCTGTTTTTT	CASSFRQTSGPKELFF
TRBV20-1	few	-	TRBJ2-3	TGCAGTGCAGGACTTGGGGGGGATACGCAGTATTTT	CSAGLGGDTQYF